A single T cell receptor (beta chain) is shown here with its context. What it binds is not known. The germline V gene encodes CDR1 SEHNR and CDR2 FQNEAQ (reference sequence). The germline V and J ends were trimmed by 1 base and 5 bases, with 8 bases remaining between them. The CDR3 extends over 13 amino acids. Individuals having autoimmune disease history or systemic immunosuppression were not enrolled. The entry originates in a study of OX40 agonist ivuxolimab in advanced cancers. In the study overall: The dose of intravenous ivuxolimab that patients received every 2 weeks ranged from 0.01 to 10 mg/kg.

General study points: In CD8+ T cells, expanded clones were on average more numerous than in CD4+. Individuals who were partial responders at 0.1-3.0 mg/kg had clonal expansion that ranked among the lowest.

Assay: immunoSEQ multiplex PCR; the TCRdb copy retains only in-frame clones and omits some. The sample contains 70,000 to 90,000 clones, roughly 91% of which appear only once. Specimen: CD4+ or CD8+ T cells sorted from blood, collected in a trial of the OX40 agonist ivuxolimab. This chain uses TRBV7-9 with TRBJ1-2; D not resolved. This TCR was recovered from an adult with an advanced solid tumor such as melanoma, head and neck, liver or kidney cancer. CDR3 DNA: TGTGCCAGCAGCTTAGAAGGGCTTTATGGCTACACCTTC. Amino acid sequence: CASSLEGLYGYTF.